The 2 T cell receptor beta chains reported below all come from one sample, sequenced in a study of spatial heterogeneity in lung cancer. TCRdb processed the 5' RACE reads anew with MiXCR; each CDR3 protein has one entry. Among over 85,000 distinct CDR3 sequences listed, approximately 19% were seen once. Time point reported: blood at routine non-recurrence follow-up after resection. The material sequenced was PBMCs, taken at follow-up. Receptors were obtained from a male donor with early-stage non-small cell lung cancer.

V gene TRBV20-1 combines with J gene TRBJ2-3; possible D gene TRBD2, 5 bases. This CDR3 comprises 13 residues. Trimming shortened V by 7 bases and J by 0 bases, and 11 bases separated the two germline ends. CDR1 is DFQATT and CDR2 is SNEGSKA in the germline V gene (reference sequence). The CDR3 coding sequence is TGCAGTGGTGGGAGTCCTAGCACAGATACGCAGTATTTT. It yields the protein CSGGSPSTDTQYF.

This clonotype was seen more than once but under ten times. In DNA form, the CDR3 reads TGCAGCGTTGGGGGACTAGGCATGGAGACCCAGTACTTC. Protein sequence: CSVGGLGMETQYF. The chain employs TRBV29-1 and TRBJ2-5; 8 bases align to TRBD2. The CDR3 is 13 amino acids. The V gene end was trimmed by 4 bases and the J gene end by 5 bases; junction bases not matched to a gene: 6. Germline lookup yields CDR1 SQVTM and CDR2 ANQGSEA.